These 21 T cell receptor beta chains originate from one sample sequenced in a study of OX40 agonist ivuxolimab in advanced cancers. Clones were read by immunoSEQ multiplex PCR, and TCRdb kept only the in-frame ones, dropping some. The sample records tens of thousands of clones, about 92% being singletons. Sequenced material: CD4+ or CD8+ T cells sorted from blood, taken in a trial of the OX40 agonist ivuxolimab. The receptors stem from an adult with an advanced solid tumor such as melanoma, head and neck, liver or kidney cancer.

The gene calls are TRBV21-1 and TRBJ2-5; the table calls TRBD1, which could not be checked here. TRBV21-1 is recorded as a pseudogene. This CDR3 spans 14 amino acids. CDR3 coding DNA: TGTGCCAGCAGCAAAGTGGGACAGCAAGAGACCCAGTACTTC. It yields the protein CASSKVGQQETQYF.

The genes are TRBV27 and TRBJ2-3; 8 positions agree with TRBD2. The germline V gene has CDR1 MNHEY and CDR2 SMNVEV (reference sequence). V dropped 5 bases and J dropped 6; count of bases not matched to a gene: 16. This CDR3 contains 17 residues. Here the CDR3 DNA reads TGTGCCAGCAGTACTAGGGAGCGGGGGCCCGCTTTTGATACGCAGTATTTT. The encoded protein is CASSTRERGPAFDTQYF.

The chain employs TRBV15 and TRBJ2-5; maybe TRBD2 (6 bases). CDR3 length equals 18 residues. V lost 5 bases and J lost 2, with 24 bases in between. Germline V CDR1 and CDR2: LNHNV, YYDKDF (reference sequence). The CDR3 region is CATSVQWGGAPLQETQYF. The CDR3 DNA reads as TGTGCCACCAGCGTACAGTGGGGCGGGGCCCCCCTACAAGAGACCCAGTACTTC.

This chain links TRBV29-1 with TRBJ2-3; no firm D call. Germline V gene sequence: CDR1 SQVTM, CDR2 ANQGSEA. There are 12 residues in the CDR3. Trimming left V 5 bases short and J 4 bases short, with 10 bases between. CDR3 nucleotides: TGCAGCGTTAACCGGGCGGCAGATACGCAGTATTTT. Its protein is CSVNRAADTQYF.

This clone was seen a handful of times. The chain combines TRBV10-3 with TRBJ2-3; 7 bases are shared with TRBD1. The V gene end was trimmed by 6 bases and the J gene end by 0 bases; junction bases not matched to a gene: 6. CDR1 ENHRY and CDR2 SYGVKD come from the germline V gene. This CDR3 region has 15 residues. For the CDR3, the DNA is TGTGCCATCAGCGGGACAGCCACTAGCACAGATACGCAGTATTTT. It specifies CAISGTATSTDTQYF.

The chain combines TRBV28 with TRBJ1-2; tentative D call: TRBD1 (6 bases). The length of the CDR3 is 13 residues. Germline CDR1 reads MDHEN; CDR2 reads SYDVKM. The V gene lost 6 bases and the J gene lost 7 bases, with 15 bases spanning the gap. CDR3: CASRLQGGGGYTF. The DNA of the CDR3 is TGTGCCAGCAGGCTACAGGGTGGAGGTGGCTACACCTTC.

The chain combines TRBV10-2 with TRBJ2-7, with D possibly being TRBD1 (6 bases). Trimming took off 7 bases at V and 0 bases at J, with 13 bases between the two ends. Germline V gene data show CDR1 as WSHSY and CDR2 as SAAADI. CDR3 length equals 14 residues. The CDR3: CASTRQDSSYEQYF. In DNA form, the CDR3 reads TGCGCCAGCACCCGACAGGACAGCTCCTACGAGCAGTACTTC.

This clone was detected only a few times. The V gene is TRBV19, the J gene TRBJ1-5; maybe TRBD1 (6 bases). The length of the CDR3 is 13 residues. Germline V gene sequence: CDR1 LNHDA, CDR2 SQIVND (reference sequence). V was cut by 5 bases and J by 2 bases, with 7 bases left in between. CDR3 sequence (DNA): TGTGCCAGTAGTTCAGGGGGCAATCAGCCCCAGCATTTT. Translation gives CASSSGGNQPQHF. Drawing the rest from reference TRBV19 and TRBJ1-5, the complete variable domain is DGGITQSPKYLFRKEGQNVTLSCEQNLNHDAMYWYRQDPGQGLRLIYYSQIVNDFQKGDIAEGYSVSREKKESFPLTVTSAQKNPTAFYLCASSSGGNQPQHFGDGTRLSIL.

CDR3 DNA: TGTGCCAGCAGCCAATCCTCCGGGGATCAGCCCCAGCATTTT. Its translation: CASSQSSGDQPQHF. The J gene is TRBJ1-5, the V gene TRBV16, with D hard to call. This CDR3 comprises 14 residues. Per germline, CDR1 KGHSY and CDR2 FQNENV. Trimming took 0 bases from V and 5 from J, leaving 8 bases between them.

The gene calls are TRBV4-1 and TRBJ2-7, with D tentatively TRBD1 (5 bases). CDR3 size: 15 residues. The germline CDR1 and CDR2 sequences are MGHRA and YSYEKL. Trimming left V 3 bases short and J 0 bases short, with 12 bases between. The CDR3 DNA reads TGCGCCAGCAGCCAGCAGGGCAAATACTCCTACGAGCAGTACTTC. It yields the protein CASSQQGKYSYEQYF.

In nucleotides, the CDR3 is TGCGCCAGCAGCCAAGATAGCACAGGGTCTAATGGCTACACCTTC. Its protein product is CASSQDSTGSNGYTF. V is TRBV4-3 and J is TRBJ1-2; D possibly corresponds to TRBD1 (6 bases). Germline loops: CDR1 LGHNA, CDR2 YSLEER. Trimming shortened V by 0 bases and J by 6 bases, and 14 bases separated the two germline ends. CDR3 length: 15 residues.

The genes are TRBV7-2 and TRBJ1-2; 8 bases agree with TRBD1. Germline CDR1 SGHTA, CDR2 FQGNSA. V dropped 5 bases and J dropped 8; count of bases not matched to a gene: 7. This CDR3 contains 13 residues. The CDR3 sequence is CASSRQGKRGYTF. CDR3 coding DNA: TGTGCCAGCAGCCGACAGGGGAAAAGAGGCTACACCTTC.

J is TRBJ1-1 and V is TRBV7-8; D might be TRBD1 (5 bases). V was trimmed by 5 bases and J by 1 base, leaving 11 bases between them. The CDR3 loop spans 14 amino acids. Germline V gene sequence: CDR1 SGHVS, CDR2 FQNEAQ. The CDR3 reads CASSGGPPNTEAFF. The CDR3, as DNA: TGTGCCAGCAGCGGGGGACCTCCGAACACTGAAGCTTTCTTT.

The chain couples TRBV6-6 to TRBJ1-1, with D unclear. The V gene's germline CDR1 is MNHNY and CDR2 SVGAGI (reference sequence). The CDR3 runs 13 residues. The V end was cut by 2 bases, the J end by 6 bases, with 10 bases between. CDR3 sequence reads: CASSYGSSPEAFF. CDR3 bases: TGTGCCAGCAGTTACGGGTCATCTCCTGAAGCTTTCTTT.

The rearrangement uses TRBV7-6 and TRBJ2-1, with TRBD2 matching 8 bases. V was clipped by 6 bases and J by 3 bases; unmatched bases: 4. The CDR3 length is 14 residues. Germline lookup yields CDR1 SGHVS and CDR2 FNYEAQ. The DNA of the CDR3 is TGTGCCAGCAGAAGCGGGAGTGGCTACAATGAGCAGTTCTTC. Its translation: CASRSGSGYNEQFF. The whole variable domain, filled in from reference TRBV7-6 and TRBJ2-1, reads GAGVSQSPRYKVTKRGQDVALRCDPISGHVSLYWYRQALGQGPEFLTYFNYEAQQDKSGLPNDRFSAERPEGSISTLTIQRTEQRDSAMYRCASRSGSGYNEQFFGPGTRLTVL.

V gene TRBV13 combines with J gene TRBJ2-3; a weak D match, TRBD2 (6 bases). V lost 0 bases, J lost 1 base, and 14 bases lay in between. The germline V gene has CDR1 PRHDT and CDR2 FYEKMQ (reference sequence). The CDR3 has 17 residues. As DNA, the CDR3 is TGTGCCAGCAGCTTAGGCCTGGCGGGGAGCCGCACAGATACGCAGTATTTT. It is translated as CASSLGLAGSRTDTQYF.

This chain uses TRBV7-2 with TRBJ1-2; D might be TRBD1 (6 bases). The CDR3 consists of 16 residues. Germline CDR1 is SGHTA and CDR2 is FQGNSA. V was cut by 1 base and J by 2 bases, with 14 bases left in between. The CDR3 protein is CASSLVQGYSNYGYTF. In DNA, the CDR3 is TGTGCCAGCAGCTTAGTCCAGGGGTATTCGAACTATGGCTACACCTTC.

This rearrangement joins TRBV10-3 to TRBJ1-1, with D uncertain. CDR3 length: 14 residues. Germline V gives CDR1 ENHRY, CDR2 SYGVKD. V was trimmed by 2 bases and J by 4 bases, leaving 11 bases between them. In DNA, the CDR3 is TGTGCCATCAGTGAGCAACAGAAAACCACTGAAGCTTTCTTT. It specifies CAISEQQKTTEAFF.

The chain links TRBV5-5 to TRBJ2-5; D might be TRBD2 (7 bases). The CDR3 totals 14 residues. Germline CDR1 and CDR2: SGHKS and YYEKEE (reference sequence). The V end was cut by 0 bases, the J end by 4 bases, with 10 bases between. CDR3 bases: TGTGCCAGCAGCTTGGCGGGGGGCTCAGAGACCCAGTACTTC. It encodes CASSLAGGSETQYF.

The chain employs TRBV28 and TRBJ2-7; 7 bases match TRBD1. J gave up 9 bases and V 5 bases, and 7 bases lay outside the gene matches. The CDR3 has 12 amino acids. Germline assignment: CDR1 MDHEN and CDR2 SYDVKM. The CDR3 loop reads CASSLNRGGQYF. In DNA form, the CDR3 reads TGTGCCAGCAGTCTAAACAGGGGTGGGCAGTACTTC.

The table lists this clone with a count of one. This sequence joins TRBV7-2 and TRBJ1-5; D unresolved. The CDR3 contains 13 residues. Between the trimmed V and J ends, which lost 5 bases and 4 bases, there was a span of 9 bases. CDR1 and CDR2 (germline): SGHTA, FQGNSA. Here the CDR3 reads CASSAGANQPQHF. CDR3 DNA sequence: TGTGCCAGCAGCGCAGGAGCGAATCAGCCCCAGCATTTT.